The source of this T cell receptor (beta chain) is a study of cytomegalovirus exposure and HLA in healthy donors. V lost 5 bases to trimming and J lost 1 base; unmatched junction nucleotides: 2. Germline V lookup: CDR1 SGHRS, CDR2 YFSETQ. The CDR3 is 13 amino acids. Overall study results and limits: As immune exposure information, only CMV serostatus was available. Most CMV-associated TCR beta chains appeared HLA-restricted in a later analysis.

It was with 60 Vbeta and 13 Jbeta primers that the PCR ran. As handled by the study authors: Later analysis identified tens of millions of unique TCR beta chains, some 10 million shared. Sequencing was performed with immunoSEQ multiplex PCR; in TCRdb, only in-frame clones are kept and a portion is missing. V, J and clone size were drawn from that table, and D and trimming were deduced from the DNA. The data contain 100,000 to 150,000 clones, 65% to 80% of them singletons. With respect to this clone: Its antigen remains unknown.

This TCR was recovered from a woman aged 55-69 years in good health and CMV-seropositive. The chain combines TRBV5-1 with TRBJ1-1; 7 bases are a match to TRBD1. What was sequenced was PBMCs. The chain's CDR3 is CASRQGENTEAFF. The DNA for the CDR3 is TGCGCCAGCAGGCAGGGGGAGAACACTGAAGCTTTCTTT.